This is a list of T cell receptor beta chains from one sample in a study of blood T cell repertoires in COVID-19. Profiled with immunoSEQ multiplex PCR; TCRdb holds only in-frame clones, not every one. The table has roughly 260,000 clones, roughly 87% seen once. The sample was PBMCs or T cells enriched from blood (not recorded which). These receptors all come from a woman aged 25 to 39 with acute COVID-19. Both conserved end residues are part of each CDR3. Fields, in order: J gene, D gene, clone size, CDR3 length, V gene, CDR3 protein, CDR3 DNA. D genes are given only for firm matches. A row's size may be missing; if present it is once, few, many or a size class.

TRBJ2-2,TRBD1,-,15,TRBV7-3,CASRPGQGTTGELFF,TGTGCCAGCAGACCGGGACAGGGGACCACCGGGGAGCTGTTTTTT
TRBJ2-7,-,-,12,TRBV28,CASSDIRDTQYF,TGTGCCAGCAGTGATATCAGGGATACGCAGTACTTC
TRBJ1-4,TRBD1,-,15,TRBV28,CASRNTGATNEKLFF,TGTGCCAGCAGGAACACAGGGGCAACTAATGAAAAACTGTTTTTT
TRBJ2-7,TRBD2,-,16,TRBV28,CASRAASGSVSYEQYF,TGTGCCAGCCGGGCGGCTAGCGGGAGTGTTTCCTACGAGCAGTACTTC
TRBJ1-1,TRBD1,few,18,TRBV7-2,CASSPRTGGLGMNTEAFF,TGTGCCAGCAGCCCCCGGACAGGGGGGCTTGGGATGAACACTGAAGCTTTCTTT
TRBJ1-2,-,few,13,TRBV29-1,CSVDSGTEGGYTF,TGCAGCGTTGACTCAGGGACGGAGGGGGGCTACACCTTC
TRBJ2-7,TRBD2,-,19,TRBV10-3,CAISEALGVAGVSAHEQYF,TGTGCCATCAGTGAAGCCCTGGGGGTAGCGGGAGTATCTGCCCACGAGCAGTACTTC
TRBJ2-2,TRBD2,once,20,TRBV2,CASSEAPGLAVFGITGELFF,TGTGCCAGCAGTGAAGCGCCTGGACTAGCGGTATTTGGGATCACCGGGGAGCTGTTTTTT
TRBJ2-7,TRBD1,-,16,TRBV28,CASSKIPGQGYDEQYF,TGTGCCAGCAGTAAAATACCGGGACAGGGGTACGACGAGCAGTACTTC
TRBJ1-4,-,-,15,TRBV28,CASSYRSAFREKLFF,TGTGCCAGCAGTTACCGAAGCGCATTTCGTGAAAAACTGTTTTTT
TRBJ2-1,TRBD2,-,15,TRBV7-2,CASSLTSGKYNEQFF,TGTGCCAGCAGCTTGACTAGCGGGAAATACAATGAGCAGTTCTTC
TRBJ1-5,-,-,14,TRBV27,CASKIGRGNQPQHF,TGTGCCAGCAAAATAGGCAGGGGCAATCAGCCCCAGCATTTT
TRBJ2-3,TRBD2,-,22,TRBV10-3,CAISAGGLGLAGGNSFVDTQYF,TGTGCCATCAGTGCGGGGGGACTCGGACTAGCGGGAGGCAATAGTTTCGTAGATACGCAGTATTTT